Listed below are T cell receptor beta chains from one sample, sequenced in a study of blood T cells in healthy people across ages. One entry per CDR3 protein, called by TCRdb with MiXCR from the 5' RACE reads. Here the sample spans 780,000 or so distinct CDR3 sequences, around 50% being singletons. Sequencing was carried out using blood. The receptors derive from a man aged 35 to 55 in good health. Both conserved end residues are part of each CDR3. A D gene is named only where the DNA matches it firmly. Size is omitted from some rows. Given values are once, few, many or a class for expanded clones.

v_gene	j_gene	abundance	len	d_gene	CDR3nt	CDR3aa
TRBV27	TRBJ2-5	few	13	-	TGTGCCAGCAGTTTTCAAAGGGGAGAGACCCAGTACTTC	CASSFQRGETQYF
TRBV20-1	TRBJ1-1	-	15	TRBD1	TGCAGTGCGCCGGGACAGCGAGTCATGAACACTGAAGCTTTCTTT	CSAPGQRVMNTEAFF
TRBV7-9	TRBJ2-1	few	15	TRBD2	TGTGCCAGCAGCGGGGTAGCGGGAGGTTTTAATGAGCAGTTCTTC	CASSGVAGGFNEQFF
TRBV9	TRBJ2-1	-	14	TRBD2	TGTGCCAGCAGCGGGGAGCGGGAGTCATGTGAGCAGTTCTTC	CASSGERESCEQFF
TRBV20-1	TRBJ2-7	-	12	-	TGCAGTGCTAGAGAACTAGCAGGCGAGCAGTACTTC	CSARELAGEQYF
TRBV5-1	TRBJ1-6	-	16	-	TGCGCCAGCAGCTTAGGGTCGGACTCCTATAATTCACCCCTCCACTTT	CASSLGSDSYNSPLHF
TRBV5-1	TRBJ2-7	-	18	TRBD2	TGCGCCAGCAGCTTGGGCCTAACTAGCGGGACCAAGTCCTACGAGCAGTACTTC	CASSLGLTSGTKSYEQYF
TRBV4-1	TRBJ2-3	-	15	TRBD2	TGCGCCAGCAGCCAAGGACTAGCGGGAACAAATACGCAGTATTTT	CASSQGLAGTNTQYF
TRBV7-9	TRBJ2-7	-	15	TRBD2	TGTGCCAGCAGCCCCGGGACTAGCTACTACAATGAGCAGTACTTC	CASSPGTSYYNEQYF
TRBV12-3/TRBV12-4	TRBJ2-1	-	15	-	TGTGCCAGCAGTCCTCAACCCGAACTCCGGGGTGCGCAGTTCTTC	CASSPQPELRGAQFF
TRBV27	TRBJ2-1	few	17	TRBD1	TGTGCCAGCAGTTTTATACTACGGACAGGGATGGGCAATGAGCAGTTCTTC	CASSFILRTGMGNEQFF